This T cell receptor beta chain appears in the sequencing data of a study of blood T cell repertoires in COVID-19. Data came from immunoSEQ multiplex PCR; TCRdb stores just in-frame clones and leaves some out. The profile covers roughly 220,000 clones, with roughly four fifths appearing a single time and around 7.5% taken by the ten largest. During active infection, Seattle patients enrolled and were then monitored through disease. The sequenced material came from peripheral blood. The receptor comes from a woman aged 80 or over with COVID-19, enrolled during active disease.

The CDR3 sequence: CAWTLIRTGKSGYTF. For the CDR3, the DNA is TGTGCCTGGACTTTAATCCGGACGGGGAAGTCTGGCTACACCTTC. The chain carries TRBV30 and TRBJ1-2; D uncertain. CDR3 length equals 15 residues. Trimming removed 4 bases from V and 7 bases from J, with 22 bases in between. The V gene's germline CDR1 is GTSNPN and CDR2 SVGIG (reference sequence).